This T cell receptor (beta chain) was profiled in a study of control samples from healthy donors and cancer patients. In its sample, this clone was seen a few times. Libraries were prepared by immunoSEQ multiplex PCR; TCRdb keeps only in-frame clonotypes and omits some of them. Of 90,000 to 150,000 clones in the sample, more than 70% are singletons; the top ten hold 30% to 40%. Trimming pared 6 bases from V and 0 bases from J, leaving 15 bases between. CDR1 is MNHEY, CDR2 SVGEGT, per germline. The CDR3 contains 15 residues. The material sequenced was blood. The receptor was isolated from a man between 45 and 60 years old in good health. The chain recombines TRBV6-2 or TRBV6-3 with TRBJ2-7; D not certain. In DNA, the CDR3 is TGTGCCAGCAGCCTACACATCAGACCCTCCTACGAGCAGTACTTC. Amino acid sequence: CASSLHIRPSYEQYF.